This T cell receptor (beta chain) emerged from a study of PD-L1 blockade in urothelial cancer. For the study at large: Researchers found blood samples held a median of roughly 140,000 T cells.

Only in-frame clones appear in the TCRdb table, and some are missing; sequencing was by immunoSEQ multiplex PCR. The top ten clones hold around 4% of a sample with some 110,000 clones, roughly 90% of them seen once. The time point is: peripheral blood 6 weeks after treatment start. Locally advanced or metastatic urothelial carcinoma was diagnosed in the patients. The CDR3 is 16 amino acids. V shed 5 bases, J shed 6 bases, and the junction held 6 bases outside the gene matches. Germline CDR1 is SGHTA and CDR2 is FQGTGA. Sample: PBMCs, taken around atezolizumab (anti-PD-L1) treatment. The source of this sequence is a man in his 60s with urothelial cancer. J is TRBJ2-2 and V is TRBV7-3; 13 bases are a match to TRBD2. The CDR3 protein is CASSPITSGGAGELFF. CDR3 DNA: TGTGCCAGCAGCCCCATAACTAGCGGGGGGGCCGGGGAGCTGTTTTTT. The full variable domain, in which reference TRBV7-3 and TRBJ2-2 provide the parts outside the CDR3, is GAGVSQTPSNKVTEKGKYVELRCDPISGHTALYWYRQSLGQGPEFLIYFQGTGAADDSGLPNDRFFAVRPEGSVSTLKIQRTERGDSAVYLCASSPITSGGAGELFFGEGSRLTVL.